This TCR beta chain was sequenced during a study of T cell responses to AZD1222 COVID-19 vaccine. About this clone: The antigen is undetermined.

Sequenced by immunoSEQ multiplex PCR; TCRdb stores in-frame clones only, minus some. The sample records 240,000 or so clones, approximately 93% being singletons. The germline gives CDR1 SGHTA, CDR2 FQGNSA. This CDR3 is 15 amino acids long. Trimming removed 2 bases at V and 2 bases at J, with 11 bases between. Study-level results: Per reports, nearly half of all spike-specific TCRs target regions that are unmutated in variants.

The sample here was peripheral blood, taken on day 0 of AZD1222 vaccination. This TCR came from an adult in good health. The chain couples TRBV7-2 to TRBJ2-3; the D is unclear. The CDR3 protein is CASSLSPANTDTQYF. The CDR3 DNA follows: TGTGCCAGCAGCTTAAGCCCAGCCAACACAGATACGCAGTATTTT.